These T cell receptor beta chains were read from a single sample in a study of blood T cell repertoires in COVID-19. Sequenced by immunoSEQ multiplex PCR; TCRdb stores in-frame clones only, minus some. The sample lists roughly 410,000 clones, 70% to 90% occurring once. The specimen was peripheral blood. The receptors originated from a woman in her 40s with COVID-19, enrolled during active disease. Both conserved end residues are part of each CDR3. A D gene is named only where the DNA matches it firmly. Clone size, where shown, is once, few, many, or a class for clones that have expanded.

TRBD1	12	TRBV30	-	TRBJ2-7	CAWSLTGVEQYF	TGTGCCTGGAGCCTGACAGGGGTCGAGCAGTACTTC
-	15	TRBV5-1	-	TRBJ2-2	CASSLVQTNTGELFF	TGCGCCAGCAGCTTGGTTCAGACAAACACCGGGGAGCTGTTTTTT
TRBD1	17	TRBV6-2/TRBV6-3	-	TRBJ1-5	CASSYTWDRGFNQPQHF	TGTGCCAGCAGTTACACCTGGGACAGGGGGTTTAATCAGCCCCAGCATTTT
-	16	TRBV27	-	TRBJ2-1	CASSSYTGRRPNEQFF	TGTGCCAGCAGTTCCTACACAGGGAGAAGACCTAATGAGCAGTTCTTC
-	13	TRBV14	-	TRBJ2-3	CASRLAGGDTQYF	TGTGCCAGCAGACTAGCCGGAGGAGATACGCAGTATTTT
TRBD2	18	TRBV29-1	-	TRBJ2-7	CSVEAPRRTSGGFYEQYF	TGCAGCGTTGAAGCCCCCCGCCGGACTAGCGGGGGATTCTACGAGCAATACTTC
-	14	TRBV23-1	-	TRBJ1-3	CASSQGGGGNTIYF	TGCGCCAGCAGTCAGGGAGGGGGTGGAAACACCATATATTTT
-	13	TRBV27	-	TRBJ1-1	CASSLIGGTEAFF	TGTGCCAGCAGCCTTATCGGGGGGACTGAAGCTTTCTTT
TRBD1	17	TRBV4-3	-	TRBJ2-5	CASSQGNNAGGAETQYF	TGCGCCAGCAGCCAAGGGAATAACGCAGGGGGTGCGGAGACCCAGTACTTC
TRBD1	14	TRBV18	-	TRBJ1-3	CASSPRGQGDTIYF	TGTGCCAGCTCACCACGGGGACAGGGCGACACCATATATTTT
TRBD1	12	TRBV5-6	-	TRBJ1-2	CASSSRGPGYTF	TGTGCCAGCAGCTCAAGGGGGCCCGGCTACACCTTC
TRBD2	16	TRBV18	-	TRBJ2-5	CASSRTSGRGGETQYF	TGTGCCAGCTCACGGACTAGCGGGAGAGGCGGTGAGACCCAGTACTTC
TRBD1	13	TRBV30	-	TRBJ1-5	CAWGTGGSQPQHF	TGTGCCTGGGGAACAGGGGGAAGTCAGCCCCAGCATTTT
-	13	TRBV7-3	many	TRBJ1-5	CASSLGEGKPQHF	TGTGCCAGCAGCTTAGGGGAGGGGAAGCCCCAGCATTTT
-	16	TRBV6-2/TRBV6-3	-	TRBJ1-5	CASSYSISISNQPQHF	TGTGCCAGCAGTTACTCGATTAGCATTAGCAATCAGCCCCAGCATTTT
-	15	TRBV28	-	TRBJ2-2	CASSLIGTPTGELFF	TGTGCCAGCAGTTTAATCGGGACACCTACCGGGGAGCTGTTTTTT
TRBD2	15	TRBV11-1	-	TRBJ2-1	CASSSTSGGYNEQFF	TGTGCCAGCAGCTCGACTAGCGGGGGTTACAATGAGCAGTTCTTC
-	14	TRBV5-4	-	TRBJ2-5	CASSLNPGAVAQYF	TGTGCCAGCAGCTTGAACCCGGGAGCGGTGGCCCAGTACTTC
-	13	TRBV18	-	TRBJ1-5	CASSGDSNQPQHF	TGTGCCAGCTCAGGAGACAGCAATCAGCCCCAGCATTTT
-	14	TRBV5-1	-	TRBJ2-2	CASSLAAVTGELFF	TGCGCCAGCAGCTTGGCCGCGGTTACCGGGGAGCTGTTTTTT
-	13	TRBV7-3	-	TRBJ1-2	CASSTLGTDGYTF	TGTGCCAGCAGCACCCTCGGGACTGATGGCTACACCTTC
-	14	TRBV29-1	few	TRBJ1-1	CSAGGRQAGSEAFF	TGCAGCGCCGGTGGTCGACAGGCTGGCTCTGAAGCTTTCTTT
-	20	TRBV7-3	-	TRBJ1-2	CASSLSQLSRRGQLSYGYTF	TGTGCCAGCAGCTTAAGCCAATTATCCCGCCGCGGGCAGCTGAGTTATGGCTACACCTTC
TRBD1	16	TRBV7-2	-	TRBJ1-2	CASSLGGDRANYGYTF	TGTGCCAGCAGCTTAGGGGGGGACAGGGCTAACTATGGCTACACCTTC
-	16	TRBV29-1	-	TRBJ2-1	CSVVSPDSSSYNEQFF	TGCAGCGTTGTATCACCGGACTCGAGCTCCTACAATGAGCAGTTCTTC
TRBD2	16	TRBV5-6	-	TRBJ2-5	CASSWSSGRGGETQYF	TGTGCCAGCAGCTGGTCTAGCGGGAGGGGGGGAGAGACCCAGTACTTC
-	14	TRBV27	-	TRBJ2-3	CASSLGAPTDTQYF	TGTGCCAGCAGTTTAGGGGCTCCCACAGATACGCAGTATTTT
-	9	TRBV10-1	-	TRBJ2-7	CASTKDSTF	TGCGCCAGCACCAAGGACAGTACCTTC
TRBD2	14	TRBV7-3	-	TRBJ2-4	CASSPTSGRNIQYF	TGTGCCAGCAGCCCGACTAGCGGGAGGAACATTCAGTACTTC
-	12	TRBV12-3/TRBV12-4	once	TRBJ1-2	CASSPDRYGYTF	TGTGCCAGCAGTCCCGACAGGTATGGCTACACCTTC
TRBD1	16	TRBV28	-	TRBJ1-5	CASSPFGTGGNQPQHF	TGTGCCAGCAGCCCTTTCGGGACAGGGGGCAATCAGCCCCAGCATTTT
TRBD1	13	TRBV29-1	-	TRBJ2-7	CSVPGQGLYEQYF	TGCAGCGTTCCGGGACAGGGACTCTACGAGCAGTACTTC
-	17	TRBV29-1	-	TRBJ2-3	CSVRWGSAGASTDTQYF	TGCAGCGTACGGTGGGGTTCGGCGGGGGCTAGCACAGATACGCAGTATTTT
-	13	TRBV24-1	-	TRBJ2-3	CATSDLSGDTQYF	TGTGCCACCAGTGATTTGTCGGGAGATACGCAGTATTTT
-	14	TRBV5-1	-	TRBJ1-1	CASRSQDLNTEAFF	TGCGCCAGCAGGTCTCAGGATTTGAACACTGAAGCTTTCTTT
-	16	TRBV3-1/TRBV3-2	-	TRBJ2-1	CASSQDVAVSYNEQFF	TGTGCCAGCAGCCAAGATGTGGCGGTCTCCTACAATGAGCAGTTCTTC
-	15	TRBV15	-	TRBJ2-2	CATSIRLAGTGELFF	TGTGCCACCAGCATCCGTCTAGCAGGCACCGGGGAGCTGTTTTTT
-	16	TRBV28	-	TRBJ1-5	CASRGYTFRGGQPQHF	TGTGCATCTCGGGGGTATACCTTTAGGGGTGGTCAGCCCCAGCATTTT
-	14	TRBV27	once	TRBJ1-1	CASGKAGKNTEAFF	TGTGCCAGCGGAAAAGCAGGGAAGAACACTGAAGCTTTCTTT
-	13	TRBV18	once	TRBJ1-1	CASSPGSNTEAFF	TGTGCCAGCTCCCCAGGGAGTAACACTGAGGCTTTCTTT
TRBD1	15	TRBV11-2	-	TRBJ2-3	CASSGTGGATDTQYF	TGTGCCAGCAGCGGGACAGGGGGCGCAACAGATACGCAGTATTTT
-	14	TRBV7-9	-	TRBJ1-2	CAYPSGGAGDGYTF	TGTGCCTATCCATCCGGAGGGGCGGGGGATGGCTACACCTTC
-	16	TRBV7-9	-	TRBJ2-7	CASSLSRGGVPYEQYF	TGTGCCAGCAGCTTAAGCAGGGGTGGGGTCCCCTACGAGCAGTACTTC
TRBD1	15	TRBV7-2	-	TRBJ1-1	CASSLGQGMNTEAFF	TGTGCCAGCAGCTTAGGACAGGGGATGAACACTGAAGCTTTCTTT
TRBD1	15	TRBV11-2	-	TRBJ2-7	CASSSGQDISYEQYF	TGTGCCAGCAGCTCGGGACAGGACATCTCCTACGAGCAGTACTTC
-	13	TRBV10-3	-	TRBJ2-3	CAIKLGGTDTQYF	TGTGCCATCAAACTAGGAGGCACAGATACGCAGTATTTT
-	18	TRBV27	-	TRBJ2-1	CASSFVYRSPSSYNEQFF	TGTGCCAGCAGCTTTGTGTACCGCTCCCCTAGCTCCTACAATGAGCAGTTCTTC
-	15	TRBV10-3	-	TRBJ1-5	CAISESEDSNQPQHF	TGTGCCATCAGTGAGTCGGAGGACAGCAATCAGCCCCAGCATTTT
TRBD1	15	TRBV7-2	-	TRBJ1-3	CASRELTGSRSTIYF	TGTGCCAGCAGGGAGCTGACAGGGAGTAGAAGCACCATATATTTT
TRBD1	13	TRBV2	-	TRBJ1-2	CASGASGQGSYTF	TGTGCCAGCGGGGCTTCTGGACAGGGGAGCTACACCTTC
TRBD2	17	TRBV4-3	-	TRBJ2-1	CASSQEPLAGGNNEQFF	TGCGCCAGCAGCCAAGAGCCTCTAGCGGGAGGCAACAATGAGCAGTTCTTC
-	13	TRBV4-3	-	TRBJ1-2	CASSPRVNYGYTF	TGCGCCAGCAGTCCCAGGGTAAACTATGGCTACACCTTC
TRBD1	16	TRBV6-2/TRBV6-3	-	TRBJ2-7	CASSYSSGTGAYEQYF	TGTGCCAGCAGTTACTCCTCCGGGACAGGGGCCTACGAGCAGTACTTC
TRBD1	12	TRBV5-4	-	TRBJ1-2	CASSLDRGGYTF	TGTGCCAGCAGCTTGGACAGGGGGGGCTACACCTTC
-	12	TRBV24-1	-	TRBJ2-1	CATGLTRSVQFF	TGTGCCACCGGACTCACTCGGTCTGTGCAGTTCTTC
-	12	TRBV27	-	TRBJ1-2	CASSNYPYGYTF	TGTGCCAGCAGTAACTATCCCTATGGCTACACCTTC